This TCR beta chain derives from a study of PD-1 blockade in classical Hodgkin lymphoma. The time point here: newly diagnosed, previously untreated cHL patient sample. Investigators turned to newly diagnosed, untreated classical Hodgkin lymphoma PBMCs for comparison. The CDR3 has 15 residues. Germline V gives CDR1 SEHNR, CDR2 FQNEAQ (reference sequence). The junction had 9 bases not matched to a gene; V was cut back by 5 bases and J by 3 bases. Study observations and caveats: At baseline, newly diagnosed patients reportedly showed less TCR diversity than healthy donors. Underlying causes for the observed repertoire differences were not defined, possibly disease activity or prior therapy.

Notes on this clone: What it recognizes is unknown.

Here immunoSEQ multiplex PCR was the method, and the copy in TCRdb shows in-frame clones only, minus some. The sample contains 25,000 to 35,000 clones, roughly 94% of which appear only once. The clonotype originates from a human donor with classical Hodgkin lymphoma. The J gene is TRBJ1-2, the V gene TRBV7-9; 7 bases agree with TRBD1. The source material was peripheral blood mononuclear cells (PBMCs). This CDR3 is CASSHDWDRDYGYTF. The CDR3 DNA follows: TGTGCCAGCAGCCACGATTGGGACAGAGACTATGGCTACACCTTC.